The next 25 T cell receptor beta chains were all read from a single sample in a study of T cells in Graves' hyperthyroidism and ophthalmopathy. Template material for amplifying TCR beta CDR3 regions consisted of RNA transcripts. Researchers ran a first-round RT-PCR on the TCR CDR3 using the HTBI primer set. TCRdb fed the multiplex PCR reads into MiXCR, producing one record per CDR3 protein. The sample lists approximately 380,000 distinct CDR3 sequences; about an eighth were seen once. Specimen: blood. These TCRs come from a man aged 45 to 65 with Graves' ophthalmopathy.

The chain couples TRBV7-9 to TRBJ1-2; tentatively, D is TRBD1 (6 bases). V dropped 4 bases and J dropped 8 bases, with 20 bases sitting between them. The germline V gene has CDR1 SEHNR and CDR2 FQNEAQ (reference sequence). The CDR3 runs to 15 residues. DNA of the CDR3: TGTGCCAGCAGCTCGAGGGGGACGGACCTGTACGGCTACACCTTC. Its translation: CASSSRGTDLYGYTF.

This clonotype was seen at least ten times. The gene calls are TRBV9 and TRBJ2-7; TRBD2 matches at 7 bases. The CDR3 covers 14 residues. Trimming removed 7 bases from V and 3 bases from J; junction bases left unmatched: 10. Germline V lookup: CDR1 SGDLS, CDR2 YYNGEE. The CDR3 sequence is CASGPAGFGYEQYF. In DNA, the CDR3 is TGTGCCAGCGGCCCAGCGGGATTCGGCTACGAGCAGTACTTC.

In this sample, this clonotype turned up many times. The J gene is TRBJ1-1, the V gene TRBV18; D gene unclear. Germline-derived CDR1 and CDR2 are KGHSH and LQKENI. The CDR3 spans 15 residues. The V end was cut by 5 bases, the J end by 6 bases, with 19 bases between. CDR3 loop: CASSDSPSLKSEAFF. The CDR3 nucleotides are TGTGCCAGCTCAGACTCCCCCAGTTTAAAATCTGAAGCTTTCTTT.

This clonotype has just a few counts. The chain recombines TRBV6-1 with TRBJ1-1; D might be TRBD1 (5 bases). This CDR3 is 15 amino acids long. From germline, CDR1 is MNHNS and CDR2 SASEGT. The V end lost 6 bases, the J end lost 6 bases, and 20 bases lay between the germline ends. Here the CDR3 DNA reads TGTGCCAGCAGGCCCTTCAAGGGGTCAGGTTCTGAAGCTTTCTTT. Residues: CASRPFKGSGSEAFF.

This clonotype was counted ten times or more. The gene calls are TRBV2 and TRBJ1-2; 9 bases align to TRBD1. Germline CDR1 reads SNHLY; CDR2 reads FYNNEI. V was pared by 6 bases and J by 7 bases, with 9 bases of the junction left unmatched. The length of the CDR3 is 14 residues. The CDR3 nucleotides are TGTGCCAGCAGCGCCAAGGGACAGGGAGGTGGCTACACCTTC. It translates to CASSAKGQGGGYTF. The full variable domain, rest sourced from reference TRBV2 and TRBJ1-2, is EPEVTQTPSHQVTQMGQEVILRCVPISNHLYFYWYRQILGQKVEFLVSFYNNEISEKSEIFDDQFSVERPDGSNFTLKIRSTKLEDSAMYFCASSAKGQGGGYTFGSGTRLTVV.

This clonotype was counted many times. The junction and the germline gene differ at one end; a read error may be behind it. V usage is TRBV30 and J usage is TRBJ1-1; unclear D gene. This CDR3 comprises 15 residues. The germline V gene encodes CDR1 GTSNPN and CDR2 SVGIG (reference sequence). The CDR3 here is CAWSQVGKWNPEAFF. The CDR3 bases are TGTGCCTGGAGTCAAGTAGGGAAATGGAACCCTGAAGCTTTCTTT. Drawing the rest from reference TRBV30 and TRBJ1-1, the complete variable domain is SQTIHQWPATLVQPVGSPLSLECTVEGTSNPNLYWYRQAAGRGLQLLFYSVGIGQISSEVPQNLSASRPQDRQFILSSKKLLLSDSGFYLCAWSQVGKWNPEAFFGQGTRLTVV.

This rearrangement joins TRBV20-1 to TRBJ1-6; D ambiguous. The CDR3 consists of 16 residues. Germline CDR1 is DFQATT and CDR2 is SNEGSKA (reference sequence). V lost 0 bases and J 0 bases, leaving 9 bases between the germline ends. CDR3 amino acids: CSARDLRASYNSPLHF. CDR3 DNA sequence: TGCAGTGCTAGAGATTTAAGGGCCTCCTATAATTCACCCCTCCACTTT.

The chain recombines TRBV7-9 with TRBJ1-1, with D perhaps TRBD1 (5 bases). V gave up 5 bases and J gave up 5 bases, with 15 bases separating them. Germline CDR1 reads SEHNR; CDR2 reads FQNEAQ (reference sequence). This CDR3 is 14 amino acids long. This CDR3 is CASSLRGPRTEAFF. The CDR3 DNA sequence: TGTGCCAGCAGCCTCCGGGGCCCTAGGACTGAAGCTTTCTTT.

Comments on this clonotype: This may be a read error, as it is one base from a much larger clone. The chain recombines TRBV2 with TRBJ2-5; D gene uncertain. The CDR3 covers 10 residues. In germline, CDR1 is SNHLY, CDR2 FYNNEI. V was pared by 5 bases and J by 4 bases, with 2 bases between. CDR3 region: CASSIETQYF. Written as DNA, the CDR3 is TGTGCCAGCAGTATAGAGACCCAGTACTTC.

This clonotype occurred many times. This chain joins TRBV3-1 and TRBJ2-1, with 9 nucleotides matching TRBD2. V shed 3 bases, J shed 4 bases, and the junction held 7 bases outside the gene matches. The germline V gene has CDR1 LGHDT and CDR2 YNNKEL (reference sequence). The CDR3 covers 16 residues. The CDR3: CASSHSSGRNYNEQFF. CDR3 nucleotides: TGTGCCAGCAGCCACTCGAGCGGGAGGAATTACAATGAGCAGTTCTTC.

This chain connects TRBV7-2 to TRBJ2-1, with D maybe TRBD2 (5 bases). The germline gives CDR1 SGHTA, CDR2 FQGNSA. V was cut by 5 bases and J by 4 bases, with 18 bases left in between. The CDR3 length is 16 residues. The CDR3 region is CASSPDRASSYNEQFF. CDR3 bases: TGTGCCAGCAGCCCCGACCGGGCTAGCTCGTACAATGAGCAGTTCTTC.

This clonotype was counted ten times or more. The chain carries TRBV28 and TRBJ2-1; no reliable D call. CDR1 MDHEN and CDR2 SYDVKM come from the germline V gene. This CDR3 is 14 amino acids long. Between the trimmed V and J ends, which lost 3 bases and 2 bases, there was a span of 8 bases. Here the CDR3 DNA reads TGTGCCAGCAGTTTCACCCGGACCTACAATGAGCAGTTCTTC. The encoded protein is CASSFTRTYNEQFF.

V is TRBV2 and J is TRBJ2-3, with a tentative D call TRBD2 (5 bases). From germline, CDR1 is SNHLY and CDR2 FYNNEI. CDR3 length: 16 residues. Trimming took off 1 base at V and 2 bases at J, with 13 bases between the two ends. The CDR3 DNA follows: TGTGCCAGCAGTGAAGGTACGGGGTCCTCCACAGATACGCAGTATTTT. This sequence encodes CASSEGTGSSTDTQYF.

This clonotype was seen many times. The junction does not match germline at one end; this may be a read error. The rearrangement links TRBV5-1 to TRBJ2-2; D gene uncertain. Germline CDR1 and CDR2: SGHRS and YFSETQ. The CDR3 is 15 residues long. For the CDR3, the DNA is TGCGCCAGCAGCCCAGACTTTGCGAAAACCGGGGAGCTGTTTTTT. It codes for CASSPDFAKTGELFF.

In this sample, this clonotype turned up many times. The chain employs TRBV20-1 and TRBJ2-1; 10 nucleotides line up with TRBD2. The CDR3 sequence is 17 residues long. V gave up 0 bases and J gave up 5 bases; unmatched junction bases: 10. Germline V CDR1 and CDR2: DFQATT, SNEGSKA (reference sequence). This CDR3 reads CSARDGIAGGLDNEQFF. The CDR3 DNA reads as TGCAGTGCTAGAGATGGGATAGCGGGAGGTCTGGACAATGAGCAGTTCTTC.

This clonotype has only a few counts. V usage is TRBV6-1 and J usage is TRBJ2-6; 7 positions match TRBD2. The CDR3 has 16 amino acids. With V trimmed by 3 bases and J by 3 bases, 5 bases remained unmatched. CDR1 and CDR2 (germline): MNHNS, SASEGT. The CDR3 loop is CASSDRRGYGANVLTF. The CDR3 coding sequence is TGTGCCAGCAGTGACCGGCGGGGGTATGGGGCCAACGTCCTGACTTTC.

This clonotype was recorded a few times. CDR3 sequence reads: CASSLLARGTNTGELFF. The CDR3, as DNA: TGCGCCAGCAGCTTGCTCGCTAGGGGTACGAACACCGGGGAGCTGTTTTTT. The rearrangement joins TRBV5-1 to TRBJ2-2; TRBD1 might be the D (5 bases). V was shortened by 1 base and J by 0 bases, with 13 bases between the two germline ends. The CDR3 contains 17 residues. Germline CDR1 reads SGHRS; CDR2 reads YFSETQ.

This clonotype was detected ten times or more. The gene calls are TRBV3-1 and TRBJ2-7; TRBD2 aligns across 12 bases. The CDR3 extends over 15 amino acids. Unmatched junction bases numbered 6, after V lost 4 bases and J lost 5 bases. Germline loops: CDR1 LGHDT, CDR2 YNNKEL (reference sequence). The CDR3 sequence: CASSLTSGRPHEQYF. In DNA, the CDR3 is TGTGCCAGCAGCCTGACTAGCGGGAGACCACACGAGCAGTACTTC.

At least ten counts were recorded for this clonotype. CDR3: CASSNPYNEQFF. The CDR3 DNA sequence: TGCGCCAGCAGTAATCCCTACAATGAGCAGTTCTTC. The V and J genes are TRBV5-1 and TRBJ2-1, with D unclear. In germline, CDR1 is SGHRS, CDR2 YFSETQ. The CDR3 length is 12 residues. The V and J ends lost 5 bases and 2 bases respectively, with 5 bases between them.

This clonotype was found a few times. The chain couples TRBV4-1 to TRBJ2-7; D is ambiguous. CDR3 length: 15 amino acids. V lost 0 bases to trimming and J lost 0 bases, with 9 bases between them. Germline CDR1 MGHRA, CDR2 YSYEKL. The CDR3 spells CASSQDPVSSYEQYF. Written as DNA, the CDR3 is TGCGCCAGCAGCCAAGATCCGGTAAGCTCCTACGAGCAGTACTTC.

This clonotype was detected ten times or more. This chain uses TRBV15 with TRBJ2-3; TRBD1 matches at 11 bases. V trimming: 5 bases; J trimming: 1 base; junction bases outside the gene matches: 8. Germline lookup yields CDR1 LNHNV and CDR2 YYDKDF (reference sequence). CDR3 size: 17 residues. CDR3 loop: CATSGGQGGFGTDTQYF. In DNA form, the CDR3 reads TGTGCCACCAGCGGGGGACAGGGGGGGTTTGGCACAGATACGCAGTATTTT.

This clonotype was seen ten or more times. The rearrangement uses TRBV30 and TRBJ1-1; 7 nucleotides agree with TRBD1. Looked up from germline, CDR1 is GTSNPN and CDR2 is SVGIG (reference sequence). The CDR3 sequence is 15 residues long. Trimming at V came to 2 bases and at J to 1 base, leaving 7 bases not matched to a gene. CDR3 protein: CAWSNPGTENTEAFF. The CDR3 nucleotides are TGTGCCTGGAGTAATCCTGGGACAGAGAACACTGAAGCTTTCTTT.

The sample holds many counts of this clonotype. As DNA, the CDR3 is TGTGCCAGCAGCGCTCGAGGGGGCCGATACGAGCAGTACTTC. Translating gives CASSARGGRYEQYF. The genes are TRBV28 and TRBJ2-7; 7 nucleotides agree with TRBD1. Germline trimming cut 6 bases from V and 4 bases from J; bases unmatched to any gene: 9. This CDR3 contains 14 residues. The germline gives CDR1 MDHEN, CDR2 SYDVKM.

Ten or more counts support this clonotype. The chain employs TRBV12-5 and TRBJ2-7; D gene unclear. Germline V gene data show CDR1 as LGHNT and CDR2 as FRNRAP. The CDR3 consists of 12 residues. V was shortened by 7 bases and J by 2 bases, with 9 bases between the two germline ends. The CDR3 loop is CASANPPYEQYF. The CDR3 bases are TGTGCTAGTGCGAACCCCCCCTACGAGCAGTACTTC.

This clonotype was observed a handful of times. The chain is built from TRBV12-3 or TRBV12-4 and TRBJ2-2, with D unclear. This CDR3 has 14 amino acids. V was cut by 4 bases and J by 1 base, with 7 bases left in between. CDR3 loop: CASSSVLNTGELFF. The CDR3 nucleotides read TGTGCCAGCAGTTCCGTCCTGAACACCGGGGAGCTGTTTTTT.